The clone carrying this T cell receptor (beta chain) was detected a few times. TCRdb re-derived calls from the RT-PCR reads in MiXCR, one entry per CDR3 protein. This sample has 650,000 to 800,000 distinct CDR3 sequences, with around 14% found just once. The CDR3 is 13 amino acids. Trimming shortened V by 3 bases and J by 0 bases, and 9 bases separated the two germline ends. Germline V lookup: CDR1 DFQATT, CDR2 SNEGSKA (reference sequence). Sequenced: memory CD4+ T cells from blood. The TCR originated in a female donor in good health, serving as a healthy control. The chain couples TRBV20-1 to TRBJ2-7, with D possibly TRBD2 on 6 matching bases. CDR3 sequence (DNA): TGCAGTGCTAGGGCCGGGAGCTCCTACGAGCAGTACTTC. It yields the protein CSARAGSSYEQYF.